This T cell receptor (beta chain) appears in the sequencing data of a study of T cell repertoires in cytomegalovirus infection. Study-level information: Signatures in public TCR beta sequences pointed to both CMV infection and matching HLA type.

The CDR3 totals 15 residues. J was trimmed by 6 bases and V by 0 bases; bases with no gene match: 4. Germline V gene lookup returns CDR1 SGHNT and CDR2 YYREEE (reference sequence). Using its own MiXCR run on the reads, TCRdb lists one record per CDR3 protein. The sample contains 310,000 or so distinct CDR3 sequences, roughly 15% of which appear only once. The chain is built from TRBV5-4 and TRBJ2-1; 9 bases fit TRBD1. This sequence originates from a human donor in good health (CMV status not recorded). Some clones in this sample may be carry-over from other donors' samples. The sample was PBMCs. In nucleotides, the CDR3 is TGTGCCAGCAGCTTGGGGGGACAGGGAGGCAATGAGCAGTTCTTC. It is translated as CASSLGGQGGNEQFF. Full variable domain (remainder filled in from reference TRBV5-4 and TRBJ2-1): ETGVTQSPTHLIKTRGQQVTLRCSSQSGHNTVSWYQQALGQGPQFIFQYYREEENGRGNFPPRFSGLQFPNYSSELNVNALELDDSALYLCASSLGGQGGNEQFFGPGTRLTVL.